This passage covers 18 T cell receptor beta chains from one sample sequenced in a study of blood T cell repertoires in COVID-19. Assay: immunoSEQ multiplex PCR; the TCRdb copy retains only in-frame clones and omits some. The sample contains fewer than 200,000 clones, 85% to 90% of which appear only once. Sequencing was done on a sample of peripheral blood. These receptors were collected from a young woman who had recovered from COVID-19.

This chain links TRBV6-5 with TRBJ1-1; D not resolved. This CDR3 spans 13 amino acids. Germline CDR1 MNHEY, CDR2 SVGAGI. The ends were cut back, 2 bases at V and 4 bases at J, with 8 bases in the middle. CDR3: CASSYAVGTEAFF. Here the CDR3 DNA reads TGTGCCAGCAGTTACGCGGTTGGCACTGAAGCTTTCTTT.

This clone has just one count. The V gene is TRBV5-6, the J gene TRBJ2-1; 7 bases are shared with TRBD2. The CDR3 loop spans 12 amino acids. Trimming cost V 4 bases and J 10 bases; bases outside gene matches: 5. From germline, CDR1 is SGHDT and CDR2 YYEEEE. CDR3 in amino acids: CASSPGGHEQFF. CDR3 sequence (DNA): TGTGCCAGCAGCCCGGGGGGTCACGAGCAGTTCTTC.

The CDR3 sequence: CASSYALLTGSGANVLTF. CDR3 DNA: TGTGCCAGCAGTTACGCTCTATTAACAGGGTCTGGGGCCAACGTCCTGACTTTC. The chain couples TRBV6-2 or TRBV6-3 to TRBJ2-6, with D possibly being TRBD1 (6 bases). The CDR3 consists of 18 residues. Germline CDR1 MNHEY, CDR2 SVGEGT. Trimming stripped 2 bases from V and 1 base from J, with 15 bases between.

The CDR3 spells CASSSSQRFGGPYNEQFF. CDR3 bases: TGTGCCAGCAGTTCCTCTCAACGGTTCGGGGGACCCTACAATGAGCAGTTCTTC. J is TRBJ2-1 and V is TRBV28, with D possibly being TRBD2 (6 bases). The V end was cut by 4 bases, the J end by 2 bases, with 21 bases between. CDR3 size: 18 residues. CDR1 and CDR2 (germline): MDHEN, SYDVKM.

V usage is TRBV7-8 and J usage is TRBJ2-3; D is ambiguous. Trimming cost V 5 bases and J 3 bases, with 9 bases left between them. The CDR3 loop spans 13 amino acids. The germline gives CDR1 SGHVS, CDR2 FQNEAQ. The CDR3 reads CASSADRTDTQYF. CDR3 sequence (DNA): TGTGCCAGCAGCGCGGATCGTACAGATACGCAGTATTTT.

The gene calls are TRBV10-3 and TRBJ2-1; D perhaps matches TRBD2 (7 bases). Germline V lookup: CDR1 ENHRY, CDR2 SYGVKD. The CDR3 length is 15 residues. V lost 4 bases, J lost 5 bases, and 15 bases lay in between. The CDR3 nucleotides are TGTGCCATCAGTGTGGGGGGGCGCCGAGACAATGAGCAGTTCTTC. It codes for CAISVGGRRDNEQFF.

This chain uses TRBV27 with TRBJ2-5; the match to TRBD2 covers 8 bases. Germline V lookup: CDR1 MNHEY, CDR2 SMNVEV (reference sequence). The CDR3 runs to 13 residues. Trimming removed 5 bases from V and 5 bases from J; junction bases left unmatched: 4. CDR3 bases: TGTGCCAGCAGTAGCGGGAGAGGGGAGACCCAGTACTTC. As protein: CASSSGRGETQYF.

The chain employs TRBV19 and TRBJ2-3; 7 nucleotides line up with TRBD2. CDR1 and CDR2 from the germline V gene are LNHDA and SQIVND (reference sequence). This CDR3 comprises 15 residues. The trim removed 8 bases at V and 6 bases at J, leaving 14 bases unmatched. In DNA, the CDR3 is TGTGCCAGTTCCAAGCCGGCTAGCGGCATTGATACGCAGTATTTT. Its protein is CASSKPASGIDTQYF.

This clone turned up a few times. The chain is built from TRBV5-1 and TRBJ1-4, with 8 nucleotides matching TRBD1. Germline trimming cut 4 bases from V and 0 bases from J; bases unmatched to any gene: 11. Germline assignment: CDR1 SGHRS and CDR2 YFSETQ. The length of the CDR3 is 18 residues. CDR3 residues: CASSTGQGVWATNEKLFF. The CDR3 DNA sequence: TGCGCCAGCAGCACCGGACAGGGTGTTTGGGCAACTAATGAAAAACTGTTTTTT.

The chain has TRBV19 and TRBJ2-2, with 8 bases aligning to TRBD2. Germline lookup yields CDR1 LNHDA and CDR2 SQIVND (reference sequence). Trimming took 7 bases from V and 6 from J; bases not matched to a gene: 13. The CDR3 sequence is 16 residues long. CDR3 nucleotide sequence: TGTGCCAGTACCGTCGGGGGGGGCTGGGAGTCCGGGGAGCTGTTTTTT. Translated: CASTVGGGWESGELFF.

In its sample, this clone was seen many times. The identical CDR3 is also encoded by other nucleotide sequences in the sample. CDR3 sequence (DNA): TGTGCCAGCAGCCTCTACAATGAGCAGTTCTTC. Amino acid sequence: CASSLYNEQFF. The chain employs TRBV27 and TRBJ2-1; D is ambiguous. Between the trimmed V and J ends, which lost 6 bases and 3 bases, there was a span of 3 bases. Germline assignment: CDR1 MNHEY and CDR2 SMNVEV (reference sequence). The CDR3 consists of 11 residues.

The chain employs TRBV9 and TRBJ1-1; 9 positions agree with TRBD1. CDR1 and CDR2 (germline): SGDLS, YYNGEE. V was clipped by 2 bases and J by 5 bases; unmatched bases: 4. The CDR3 spans 14 residues. CDR3 residues: CASSVGQGKTEAFF. CDR3 in DNA: TGTGCCAGCAGCGTGGGACAGGGAAAAACTGAAGCTTTCTTT.

CDR3 loop: CASSSWGGQGNTGELFF. The CDR3 bases are TGTGCCAGCAGCTCTTGGGGTGGGCAGGGGAACACCGGGGAGCTGTTTTTT. This chain links TRBV5-6 with TRBJ2-2, with a tentative D call TRBD1 (5 bases). This CDR3 region has 17 residues. Trimming pared 3 bases from V and 1 base from J, leaving 16 bases between. Per germline, CDR1 SGHDT and CDR2 YYEEEE.

The rearrangement links TRBV4-1 to TRBJ2-7, with D possibly matching TRBD2 (6 bases). Germline loops: CDR1 MGHRA, CDR2 YSYEKL. Trimming pared 4 bases from V and 4 bases from J, leaving 14 bases between. This CDR3 spans 14 amino acids. DNA of the CDR3: TGCGCCAGCAGCCCCGGGACTTACAATTACGAGCAGTACTTC. Encoded protein: CASSPGTYNYEQYF.

CDR3 protein: CASSLDRGVYGYTF. The CDR3 DNA reads TGCGCCAGCAGCTTGGATCGGGGGGTATATGGCTACACCTTC. The chain carries TRBV5-1 and TRBJ1-2, with D possibly being TRBD1 (5 bases). The V gene's germline CDR1 is SGHRS and CDR2 YFSETQ. V lost 0 bases and J lost 5, with 11 bases in between. This CDR3 is built from 14 residues.

The rearrangement joins TRBV3-1 (or the pseudogene TRBV3-2) to TRBJ2-6, with TRBD2 matching over 7 bases. J was trimmed by 0 bases and V by 3 bases; bases with no gene match: 14. There are 20 residues in the CDR3. Germline V gives CDR1 LGHDT, CDR2 YNNKEL (reference sequence). DNA of the CDR3: TGTGCCAGCAGCCAGGGTCAGAGTCAGCGGGGCGGCTCTGGGGCCAACGTCCTGACTTTC. This gives the protein CASSQGQSQRGGSGANVLTF.

The rearrangement uses TRBV7-9 and TRBJ2-7; 7 nucleotides align to TRBD1. J gave up 3 bases and V 6 bases, and 8 bases lay outside the gene matches. Germline assignment: CDR1 SEHNR and CDR2 FQNEAQ (reference sequence). The CDR3 totals 14 residues. CDR3: CASSLGTANYEQYF. The CDR3, as DNA: TGTGCCAGCAGTTTGGGGACAGCCAACTACGAGCAGTACTTC. Variable domain in full (rest from reference TRBV7-9 and TRBJ2-7): DTGVSQNPRHKITKRGQNVTFRCDPISEHNRLYWYRQTLGQGPEFLTYFQNEAQLEKSRLLSDRFSAERPKGSFSTLEIQRTEQGDSAMYLCASSLGTANYEQYFGPGTRLTVT.

The chain couples TRBV30 to TRBJ1-1; D unclear. The ends were cut back, 2 bases at V and 1 base at J, with 14 bases in the middle. The CDR3 runs to 15 residues. Germline V gene lookup returns CDR1 GTSNPN and CDR2 SVGIG (reference sequence). CDR3 bases: TGTGCCTGGAGTCGGCGGGGAGAGGAGAACACTGAAGCTTTCTTT. It translates to CAWSRRGEENTEAFF.